This TCR beta chain was sequenced in a study of blood T cell repertoires in COVID-19. For the study at large: Researchers got acute and convalescent COVID-19 samples from the United States, Italy and Spain. The cDNA or gDNA used as material had been derived from T cells, B-cell-depleted T cells, or PBMCs.

Germline loops: CDR1 SGHTA, CDR2 FQGNSA. Trimming cost V 1 base and J 9 bases; bases outside gene matches: 6. The CDR3 has 15 amino acids. Only in-frame clones appear in the TCRdb table, and some are missing; sequencing was by immunoSEQ multiplex PCR. The profile shows roughly 140,000 clones, approximately 80% of them singletons. The sequenced sample consisted of peripheral blood. The sequence came from a human donor in a cohort sampled during active COVID-19. The rearrangement links TRBV7-2 to TRBJ1-6, with 7 positions matching TRBD1. This CDR3 is CASSLESGQSSPLHF. In nucleotides, the CDR3 is TGTGCCAGCAGCTTAGAGTCGGGACAGAGTTCACCCCTCCACTTT.